These T cell receptor beta chains were read from a single sample in a study of T cells in Graves' hyperthyroidism and ophthalmopathy. TCRdb independently ran MiXCR on the multiplex PCR reads; one entry per CDR3 protein. Of approximately 380,000 distinct CDR3 sequences in the sample, roughly 20% were seen once. Sequenced input: blood. The receptors stem from a young man with Graves' ophthalmopathy. CDR3s include the opening cysteine and the closing phenylalanine or tryptophan. Fields, in order: clone size, J gene, D gene, V gene, CDR3 protein, CDR3 DNA. A D gene is named only where the DNA matches it firmly. Size is stated for part of the rows, as once, few or many counts, or as a class when the clone is expanded.

NA TRBJ2-5 TRBD2 TRBV28 CASSRGGGGKETQYF TGTGCCAGCAGTCGCGGTGGGGGGGGGAAAGAGACCCAGTACTTC
NA TRBJ1-1 NA TRBV13 CASSADGYSDTEAFF TGTGCCAGCAGCGCTGACGGCTACTCGGACACTGAAGCTTTCTTT
many TRBJ2-2 NA TRBV27 CASSLSRGDTGELFF TGTGCCAGCAGTTTATCCAGGGGTGACACCGGGGAGCTGTTTTTT
few TRBJ2-2 NA TRBV10-3 CATLGSSEYSKNTGELFF TGTGCCACCCTTGGGTCGTCAGAGTACAGTAAGAACACCGGGGAGCTGTTTTTT
NA TRBJ2-7 TRBD1 TRBV20-1 CSALPGTVIYYEQYF TGCAGTGCTCTACCCGGGACAGTCATATACTACGAGCAGTACTTC
NA TRBJ2-7 TRBD2 TRBV18 CASSPPLAGARGEQYF TGTGCCAGCTCACCCCCTTTAGCGGGGGCTAGGGGCGAGCAGTACTTC
NA TRBJ2-1 TRBD2 TRBV6-5 CASSYPGTSGGYEQFF TGTGCCAGCAGTTACCCCGGGACTAGCGGGGGGTATGAGCAGTTCTTC
many TRBJ2-1 NA TRBV5-1 CASSLTGWEEQFF TGCGCCAGCAGCTTGACAGGATGGGAGGAGCAGTTCTTC
NA TRBJ2-3 TRBD1 TRBV15 CATSRLSGTGFTDTQYF TGTGCCACCAGCAGACTCTCCGGGACAGGATTCACAGATACGCAGTATTTT
once TRBJ2-2 NA TRBV5-1 CASSFRDGELFF TGCGCCAGCAGCTTTCGGGACGGGGAGCTGTTTTTT
few TRBJ2-7 TRBD2 TRBV6-1 CASSRGLAGSYEQYF TGTGCCAGCAGCCGGGGACTAGCGGGGAGCTACGAGCAGTACTTC
many TRBJ1-5 TRBD1 TRBV28 CASSTSGTGNQPQHF TGTGCCAGCAGTACGTCCGGGACAGGGAATCAGCCCCAGCATTTT
many TRBJ2-2 NA TRBV7-2 CASSRKGGTGTGELFF TGTGCCAGCAGTCGCAAGGGGGGGACGGGCACCGGGGAGCTGTTTTTT
few TRBJ2-7 TRBD1 TRBV13 CASSSDRESEQYF TGTGCCAGCAGCTCGGACAGGGAGTCCGAGCAGTACTTC
many TRBJ2-7 TRBD2 TRBV6-1 CASSDPSGGAIEQYF TGTGCCAGCAGTGACCCTAGCGGGGGGGCCATCGAGCAGTACTTC
few TRBJ1-2 NA TRBV12-3/TRBV12-4 CASSSDLQTVATGYTF TGTGCCAGCAGTTCAGACCTACAGACAGTCGCGACTGGCTACACCTTC